This T cell receptor beta chain was identified in a study of cytomegalovirus exposure and HLA in healthy donors. Study-wide results and limits: The availability of immune exposure information extended only to CMV serostatus. It was reported that the classifier diagnosed cytomegalovirus status with high specificity and sensitivity in both the original and validation cohorts. In a later analysis, at a false discovery rate of 0.05, fewer than 20,000 TCR beta sequences matched HLA alleles.

The germline V and J ends were trimmed by 4 bases and 7 bases, with 12 bases remaining between them. The V gene's germline CDR1 is SGDLS and CDR2 YYNGEE. The length of the CDR3 is 12 residues. Though nominally healthy at sampling, donors likely had unrecorded immune exposures. The PCR employed 60 Vbeta primers together with 13 Jbeta primers. The data were produced by immunoSEQ multiplex PCR, yet TCRdb's version contains in-frame clones alone and is incomplete. The table lists 150,000 to 200,000 clones, roughly 70% of them singletons. Worth noting for this clone: Its matching antigen is unknown.

The V call is TRBV9, the J call TRBJ2-7; D is possibly TRBD2 (5 bases). The TCR comes from a male donor in good health and CMV-seronegative. Sample: PBMCs. The CDR3 nucleotides are TGTGCCAGCAGCTTGAACAGCGGTGAGCAGTACTTC. Translating gives CASSLNSGEQYF. Looking up the rest from reference TRBV9 and TRBJ2-7 gives the full variable domain: DSGVTQTPKHLITATGQRVTLRCSPRSGDLSVYWYQQSLDQGLQFLIQYYNGEERAKGNILERFSAQQFPDLHSELNLSSLELGDSALYFCASSLNSGEQYFGPGTRLTVT.